This entry lists 19 T cell receptor beta chains sequenced from one sample in a study of cytomegalovirus exposure and HLA in healthy donors. Amplification used 60 Vbeta primers and 13 Jbeta primers. Data came from immunoSEQ multiplex PCR; TCRdb stores just in-frame clones and leaves some out. Found here are 100,000 to 150,000 clones; the top ten clones hold 1.5% to 1.9%. Sequenced material: PBMCs. Receptors were obtained from a woman aged 40 to 50 in good health and CMV-seronegative.

This chain joins TRBV28 and TRBJ2-7; D perhaps matches TRBD1 (6 bases). V was trimmed by 4 bases and J by 0 bases, leaving 10 bases between them. Germline CDR1 MDHEN, CDR2 SYDVKM. The CDR3 is made up of 14 amino acids. The chain's CDR3 is CASSSLQGSYEQYF. In nucleotides, the CDR3 is TGTGCCAGCAGTTCTTTACAGGGCTCCTACGAGCAGTACTTC.

This chain joins TRBV14 and TRBJ2-4; D might be TRBD1 (6 bases). The CDR3 totals 13 residues. Germline-derived CDR1 and CDR2 are SGHDN and FVKESK. V was clipped by 4 bases and J by 8 bases, with 12 bases between them. CDR3 protein: CASSLQGGDIQYF. The CDR3 nucleotides read TGTGCCAGCAGCCTACAGGGTGGGGACATTCAGTACTTC.

V and J are TRBV6-5 and TRBJ1-5; the D is unclear. Trimming pared 0 bases from V and 5 bases from J, leaving 11 bases between. Germline lookup yields CDR1 MNHEY and CDR2 SVGAGI. There are 15 residues in the CDR3. The CDR3 nucleotides read TGTGCCAGCAGTTACTCGAGTTCCCTAGATCAGCCCCAGCATTTT. This sequence encodes CASSYSSSLDQPQHF.

The CDR3 here is CASSESGTSGSSYNEQFF. The CDR3 DNA follows: TGCGCCAGCAGCGAATCCGGGACTAGCGGGAGCTCCTACAATGAGCAGTTCTTC. The rearrangement uses TRBV5-1 and TRBJ2-1, with 14 bases matching TRBD2. Germline trimming cut 4 bases from V and 0 bases from J; bases unmatched to any gene: 6. Germline V gene data show CDR1 as SGHRS and CDR2 as YFSETQ. CDR3 length: 18 amino acids.

CDR3 region: CASSPRGGQGAREQYV. In DNA, the CDR3 is TGTGCCAGCAGCCCGCGCGGGGGACAGGGGGCGCGTGAGCAGTACGTC. The V and J genes are TRBV5-6 and TRBJ2-7; 12 nucleotides line up with TRBD1. Germline CDR1 SGHDT, CDR2 YYEEEE. The V segment lost 4 bases and the J segment 7 bases; nucleotides outside the gene matches: 12. The CDR3 has 16 amino acids.

The V gene is TRBV5-1, the J gene TRBJ2-1; tentative D call: TRBD1 (6 bases). Germline values: CDR1 SGHRS, CDR2 YFSETQ. The CDR3 is made up of 16 amino acids. Trimming stripped 0 bases from V and 4 bases from J, with 14 bases between. Written as DNA, the CDR3 is TGCGCCAGCAGCTTGGAGGGGGTGATAGAATACAATGAGCAGTTCTTC. Translation gives CASSLEGVIEYNEQFF.

The genes are TRBV28 and TRBJ2-3, with TRBD1 as a possible D gene (6 bases). This CDR3 comprises 15 residues. Trimming took off 5 bases at V and 3 bases at J, with 15 bases between the two ends. The germline gives CDR1 MDHEN, CDR2 SYDVKM. This chain's CDR3 is CASSPRGAKTDTQYF. The DNA of the CDR3 is TGTGCCAGCAGTCCCAGGGGAGCCAAGACAGATACGCAGTATTTT.

The chain employs TRBV29-1 and TRBJ1-5; a possible D gene is TRBD1 (6 bases). Germline CDR1 is SQVTM and CDR2 is ANQGSEA. This CDR3 comprises 13 residues. V lost 4 bases and J lost 4, with 11 bases in between. CDR3 coding DNA: TGCAGCGTTGTCGGTGGACAGAATCAGCCCCAGCATTTT. It is translated as CSVVGGQNQPQHF.

The genes are TRBV20-1 and TRBJ1-5; D unclear. V was trimmed by 3 bases and J by 7 bases, leaving 4 bases between them. The CDR3 runs 10 residues. CDR1 is DFQATT, CDR2 SNEGSKA, per germline (reference sequence). The CDR3: CSASGQPQHF. DNA for the CDR3: TGCAGTGCTAGCGGGCAGCCCCAGCATTTT.

The chain joins TRBV7-2 to TRBJ2-1, with TRBD2 matching over 9 bases. The CDR3 covers 16 residues. The ends lost 5 bases at V and 3 bases at J; junction bases unmatched: 8. In germline, CDR1 is SGHTA, CDR2 FQGNSA. CDR3 residues: CASSREGAGGYNEQFF. The DNA of the CDR3 is TGTGCCAGCAGCCGGGAGGGAGCGGGGGGCTACAATGAGCAGTTCTTC.

This chain's CDR3 is CASSLRREGTEAFF. As DNA, the CDR3 is TGTGCCAGCAGTCTCCGAAGGGAGGGCACTGAAGCTTTCTTT. The chain carries TRBV27 and TRBJ1-1, with D uncertain. The germline V gene encodes CDR1 MNHEY and CDR2 SMNVEV (reference sequence). The CDR3 has 14 amino acids. V was clipped by 5 bases and J by 4 bases, with 14 bases between them.

The V gene is TRBV4-1, the J gene TRBJ1-4; perhaps TRBD1 as D (5 bases). Germline CDR1 MGHRA, CDR2 YSYEKL. V lost 3 bases and J lost 5, with 22 bases in between. CDR3 size: 18 residues. As DNA, the CDR3 is TGCGCCAGCAGCCAGGCTATACGTAGCGGGACGGTGAATGAAAAACTGTTTTTT. Residues: CASSQAIRSGTVNEKLFF.

J is TRBJ2-5 and V is TRBV10-3; 7 nucleotides align to TRBD1. CDR1 and CDR2 (germline): ENHRY, SYGVKD. The CDR3 sequence is 14 residues long. V dropped 6 bases and J dropped 4; count of bases not matched to a gene: 8. The CDR3 protein is CAIRPGQVGETQYF. CDR3 DNA: TGTGCCATCAGGCCAGGACAGGTAGGAGAGACCCAGTACTTC.

The chain joins TRBV12-2 to TRBJ2-7; the table calls TRBD1, which could not be checked here. TRBV12-2 is noted as a pseudogene. CDR3 length equals 15 residues. This chain's CDR3 is CASRFPRQGECEQYV. CDR3 in DNA: TGTGCAAGTCGCTTCCCGAGACAGGGTGAGTGCGAGCAGTACGTC.

The chain is built from TRBV4-2 and TRBJ1-2; 8 bases fit TRBD1. V trimming: 3 bases; J trimming: 2 bases; junction bases outside the gene matches: 5. The CDR3 sequence is 15 residues long. CDR1 and CDR2 from the germline V gene are LGHNA and YNFKEQ. CDR3 region: CASSQVDRANYGYTF. DNA for the CDR3: TGTGCCAGCAGCCAGGTGGACAGGGCCAACTATGGCTACACCTTC.

The rearrangement joins TRBV19 to TRBJ2-2; D might be TRBD1 (6 bases). Trimming removed 3 bases at V and 8 bases at J, with 10 bases between. CDR3 size: 13 residues. Germline CDR1 and CDR2: LNHDA and SQIVND (reference sequence). The CDR3 DNA sequence: TGTGCCAGTAGTATTCCCAGGGGTGGGGAGCTGTTTTTT. It encodes CASSIPRGGELFF.

The chain has TRBV19 and TRBJ1-2; TRBD1 is a possible D gene (5 bases). Germline V gene data show CDR1 as LNHDA and CDR2 as SQIVND (reference sequence). V shed 3 bases and J shed 2 bases, with 10 bases lying between them. CDR3 length: 14 amino acids. CDR3 sequence: CASSIGGVNYGYTF. The CDR3 DNA sequence: TGTGCCAGTAGTATCGGAGGGGTCAACTATGGCTACACCTTC.

The chain is built from TRBV7-2 and TRBJ1-2, with 8 positions matching TRBD1. The CDR3 has 15 amino acids. CDR1 is SGHTA and CDR2 is FQGNSA in the germline V gene. Trimming took 5 bases from V and 8 from J; bases not matched to a gene: 13. The CDR3 sequence: CASSRDWTGTIGYTF. The CDR3 coding sequence is TGTGCCAGCAGCCGAGATTGGACAGGGACGATAGGCTACACCTTC.

The chain has TRBV4-1 and TRBJ1-5; no firm D call. Trimming took 5 bases from V and 4 from J, leaving 18 bases between them. In germline, CDR1 is MGHRA, CDR2 YSYEKL. The CDR3 extends over 16 amino acids. The CDR3: CASSLEDLTLNQPQHF. DNA for the CDR3: TGCGCCAGCAGCTTGGAGGACCTAACACTGAATCAGCCCCAGCATTTT.